These T cell receptor beta chains were read from a single sample in a study of shared clonotypes between healthy human individuals. The protocol was immunoSEQ multiplex PCR, while the TCRdb copy is restricted to in-frame clones and leaves out a portion. Here the sample spans hundreds of thousands of clones, roughly 70% being singletons. Sequencing input: memory CD4+ T cells sorted from blood. Receptors were obtained from a man aged 25-45 years in good health. The CDR3 runs from the conserved cysteine through the conserved F or W. The D gene is left open where the match is weak. Rows may omit the clone size; those that give it use once, few, many or a size class.

clone_size: many
v_call: TRBV5-1
d_call: .
j_call: TRBJ1-2
cdr3_aa: CASSLSDYYGYTF
cdr3_nt: TGCGCCAGCAGCTTGTCAGACTACTATGGCTACACCTTC

clone_size: .
v_call: TRBV14
d_call: .
j_call: TRBJ1-1
cdr3_aa: CASSHLTRSAEAFF
cdr3_nt: TGTGCCAGCAGCCACCTGACCCGCTCGGCTGAAGCTTTCTTT

clone_size: .
v_call: TRBV27
d_call: TRBD1
j_call: TRBJ1-5
cdr3_aa: CASSSRGTLQGAGQPQHF
cdr3_nt: TGTGCCAGCAGCTCCCGGGGCACTTTACAGGGGGCAGGTCAGCCCCAGCATTTT

clone_size: .
v_call: TRBV27
d_call: .
j_call: TRBJ2-3
cdr3_aa: CASKSWADTDTQYF
cdr3_nt: TGTGCCAGCAAATCGTGGGCGGATACAGATACGCAGTATTTT

clone_size: few
v_call: TRBV11-3
d_call: .
j_call: TRBJ1-2
cdr3_aa: CASSPGGDNYGYTF
cdr3_nt: TGTGCCAGCAGCCCCGGTGGAGATAACTATGGCTACACCTTC

clone_size: .
v_call: TRBV27
d_call: TRBD2
j_call: TRBJ2-7
cdr3_aa: CASTNHDSGRPYEQYF
cdr3_nt: TGTGCCAGCACTAACCACGATAGCGGGAGACCCTACGAGCAGTACTTC

clone_size: .
v_call: TRBV27
d_call: .
j_call: TRBJ2-5
cdr3_aa: CASSSFRPGEAQYF
cdr3_nt: TGTGCCAGCAGTTCCTTTCGACCTGGAGAGGCCCAGTACTTC

clone_size: .
v_call: TRBV13
d_call: TRBD2
j_call: TRBJ2-3
cdr3_aa: CASSRRTSGRGPDTQYF
cdr3_nt: TGTGCCAGCAGCAGGCGGACTAGCGGGAGGGGCCCAGATACGCAGTATTTT

clone_size: .
v_call: TRBV29-1
d_call: .
j_call: TRBJ2-5
cdr3_aa: CSGSLDQETQYF
cdr3_nt: TGCAGCGGGTCACTAGATCAAGAGACCCAGTACTTC

clone_size: .
v_call: TRBV10-3
d_call: .
j_call: TRBJ2-1
cdr3_aa: CAISESVTGSYNEQFF
cdr3_nt: TGTGCCATCAGTGAGTCTGTGACGGGAAGCTACAATGAGCAGTTCTTC

clone_size: many
v_call: TRBV6-6
d_call: .
j_call: TRBJ1-1
cdr3_aa: CASIPGRRWNTEAFF
cdr3_nt: TGTGCCAGCATTCCGGGACGAAGGTGGAACACTGAAGCTTTCTTT

clone_size: .
v_call: TRBV2
d_call: .
j_call: TRBJ1-1
cdr3_aa: CASNGAMNTEAFF
cdr3_nt: TGTGCCAGCAACGGGGCGATGAACACTGAAGCTTTCTTT

clone_size: .
v_call: TRBV6-5
d_call: TRBD1
j_call: TRBJ2-5
cdr3_aa: CASSYWGQGRETQYF
cdr3_nt: TGTGCCAGCAGTTACTGGGGACAGGGAAGAGAGACCCAGTACTTC

clone_size: .
v_call: TRBV7-2
d_call: .
j_call: TRBJ1-1
cdr3_aa: CASSVLVGTEAFF
cdr3_nt: TGTGCCAGCAGCGTATTGGTAGGGACTGAAGCTTTCTTT

clone_size: .
v_call: TRBV9
d_call: TRBD1
j_call: TRBJ2-7
cdr3_aa: CASGDSSYEQYF
cdr3_nt: TGTGCCAGCGGGGACAGCTCCTACGAGCAGTACTTC

clone_size: .
v_call: TRBV14
d_call: TRBD2
j_call: TRBJ2-7
cdr3_aa: CASSQGGAGTSGFYEQYF
cdr3_nt: TGTGCCAGCAGCCAAGGGGGGGCCGGTACTAGCGGGTTTTACGAGCAGTACTTC

clone_size: .
v_call: TRBV7-7
d_call: .
j_call: TRBJ2-1
cdr3_aa: CASSLDPLASLNEQFF
cdr3_nt: TGTGCTAGCAGCTTAGATCCCCTAGCCTCTCTCAATGAGCAGTTCTTC

clone_size: many
v_call: TRBV27
d_call: TRBD2
j_call: TRBJ2-4
cdr3_aa: CASSLLASGTRIQYF
cdr3_nt: TGTGCCAGCAGTTTATTAGCTAGCGGGACGCGCATTCAGTACTTC

clone_size: .
v_call: TRBV2
d_call: .
j_call: TRBJ2-7
cdr3_aa: CASTLSRDIGPGQYF
cdr3_nt: TGTGCCAGCACCCTCTCCCGGGACATTGGACCTGGGCAGTACTTC

clone_size: .
v_call: TRBV5-6
d_call: .
j_call: TRBJ2-1
cdr3_aa: CASSQRKSSYNEQFF
cdr3_nt: TGTGCCAGCAGCCAGCGGAAAAGCTCCTACAATGAGCAGTTCTTC

clone_size: .
v_call: TRBV5-6
d_call: .
j_call: TRBJ1-4
cdr3_aa: CASSRPIDEKLFF
cdr3_nt: TGTGCCAGCAGCCGCCCAATTGATGAAAAACTGTTTTTT

clone_size: .
v_call: TRBV5-4
d_call: TRBD2
j_call: TRBJ2-1
cdr3_aa: CASSSLMGRDNEQFF
cdr3_nt: TGTGCCAGCAGTTCACTAATGGGGAGGGACAATGAGCAGTTCTTC

clone_size: .
v_call: TRBV2
d_call: .
j_call: TRBJ2-3
cdr3_aa: CASSGDSDTQYF
cdr3_nt: TGTGCCAGCAGCGGCGACTCAGATACGCAGTATTTT

clone_size: few
v_call: TRBV9
d_call: TRBD2
j_call: TRBJ2-7
cdr3_aa: CASSEGLAGGYEQYF
cdr3_nt: TGTGCCAGCAGCGAGGGACTAGCGGGAGGCTACGAGCAGTACTTC

clone_size: .
v_call: TRBV19
d_call: TRBD1
j_call: TRBJ1-2
cdr3_aa: CASSYRGNIGYGYTF
cdr3_nt: TGTGCCAGTAGCTACAGGGGTAATATTGGCTATGGCTACACCTTC

clone_size: .
v_call: TRBV28
d_call: TRBD2
j_call: TRBJ2-3
cdr3_aa: CASSYYSSGGHTDTQYF
cdr3_nt: TGTGCCAGCAGTTATTATTCCAGCGGGGGCCACACAGATACGCAGTATTTT

clone_size: .
v_call: TRBV28
d_call: .
j_call: TRBJ1-1
cdr3_aa: CASSLDSVNTEAFF
cdr3_nt: TGTGCCAGCAGTTTAGATTCGGTGAACACTGAAGCTTTCTTT

clone_size: .
v_call: TRBV5-5
d_call: .
j_call: TRBJ2-2
cdr3_aa: CASSLVAGTGELFF
cdr3_nt: TGTGCCAGCAGCTTGGTAGCCGGCACCGGGGAGCTGTTTTTT

clone_size: .
v_call: TRBV5-4
d_call: .
j_call: TRBJ1-1
cdr3_aa: CASSSGGRGNTEAFF
cdr3_nt: TGTGCCAGCAGTTCGGGTGGGAGAGGGAACACTGAAGCTTTCTTT

clone_size: .
v_call: TRBV28
d_call: .
j_call: TRBJ2-1
cdr3_aa: CASLALGTEQFF
cdr3_nt: TGTGCCAGCCTTGCCTTGGGTACTGAGCAGTTCTTC

clone_size: .
v_call: TRBV29-1
d_call: TRBD1
j_call: TRBJ2-2
cdr3_aa: CSVGQGIGELFF
cdr3_nt: TGCAGCGTTGGACAGGGAATAGGGGAGCTGTTTTTT

clone_size: .
v_call: TRBV9
d_call: .
j_call: TRBJ2-5
cdr3_aa: CASSTRPGFGETQYF
cdr3_nt: TGTGCCAGCAGCACCAGGCCCGGGTTCGGTGAGACCCAGTACTTC

clone_size: .
v_call: TRBV10-3
d_call: .
j_call: TRBJ1-1
cdr3_aa: CAISEWGVEAFF
cdr3_nt: TGTGCCATCAGTGAATGGGGGGTTGAAGCTTTCTTT

clone_size: .
v_call: TRBV2
d_call: TRBD2
j_call: TRBJ2-7
cdr3_aa: CASSVLAPSYEQYF
cdr3_nt: TGTGCCAGCAGTGTACTAGCGCCGTCCTACGAGCAGTACTTC

clone_size: few
v_call: TRBV4-1
d_call: TRBD2
j_call: TRBJ2-5
cdr3_aa: CASSQLPTPTSGQETQYF
cdr3_nt: TGCGCCAGCAGCCAACTACCAACCCCGACTAGCGGACAAGAGACCCAGTACTTC

clone_size: .
v_call: TRBV13
d_call: TRBD2
j_call: TRBJ2-3
cdr3_aa: CASSLEGLAGLSSTDTQYF
cdr3_nt: TGTGCCAGCAGCTTGGAAGGACTAGCGGGCCTCTCTAGCACAGATACGCAGTATTTT

clone_size: few
v_call: TRBV5-1
d_call: .
j_call: TRBJ2-2
cdr3_aa: CASSPSEHGELFF
cdr3_nt: TGCGCCAGCAGTCCGAGCGAGCACGGGGAGCTGTTTTTT

clone_size: .
v_call: TRBV5-4
d_call: .
j_call: TRBJ1-2
cdr3_aa: CASSLSASYYGYTF
cdr3_nt: TGTGCCAGCAGCTTATCAGCAAGCTACTATGGCTACACCTTC

clone_size: .
v_call: TRBV9
d_call: .
j_call: TRBJ2-1
cdr3_aa: CASSDTGLSYNEQFF
cdr3_nt: TGTGCCAGCAGCGACACAGGGTTATCCTACAATGAGCAGTTCTTC

clone_size: .
v_call: TRBV4-3
d_call: .
j_call: TRBJ2-7
cdr3_aa: CASSPDLTRPYEQYF
cdr3_nt: TGCGCCAGCAGCCCAGACCTAACCCGGCCCTACGAGCAGTACTTC

clone_size: .
v_call: TRBV5-1
d_call: .
j_call: TRBJ2-1
cdr3_aa: CASRSRGDEQFF
cdr3_nt: TGCGCCAGCAGATCTAGGGGGGACGAGCAGTTCTTC